This T cell receptor (beta chain) was captured by sequencing in a study of control samples from healthy donors and cancer patients. This clone has just one count. The V gene's germline CDR1 is MNHEY and CDR2 SVGAGI. V was clipped by 5 bases and J by 0 bases, with 13 bases between them. There are 15 residues in the CDR3. TCRdb keeps only in-frame clones here, not all; method: immunoSEQ multiplex PCR. The data hold 400,000 to 450,000 clones, with 75% to 95% observed a single time. Source material: PBMCs. The rearrangement joins TRBV6-5 to TRBJ1-2; D may be TRBD1 (5 bases). This TCR came from a man in his forties or fifties with head and neck cancer. This CDR3 reads CASSNPGRTNYGYTF. The CDR3 region has the DNA TGTGCCAGCAGTAACCCGGGACGGACTAACTATGGCTACACCTTC.